The next 2 T cell receptor beta chains were all read from a single sample in a study of T-cell memory formation after mild COVID-19. One entry per CDR3 protein, called by TCRdb with MiXCR from the 5' RACE reads. The table records 90,000 to 120,000 distinct CDR3 sequences, around 14% of them present only once. Specimen: PBMCs or a T cell subset sorted from them (not recorded which). The receptors come from a young man who had mild COVID-19 (a few samples of this study predate the infection). Cell type and time point are not known.

This clonotype was counted a few times. The chain carries TRBV4-1 and TRBJ2-7; 9 bases match TRBD1. There are 14 residues in the CDR3. CDR1 is MGHRA and CDR2 is YSYEKL in the germline V gene. V trimming: 5 bases; J trimming: 2 bases; junction bases outside the gene matches: 4. The CDR3 coding sequence is TGCGCCAGCAGCATCAACAGGGGGCCCTACGAGCAGTACTTC. This gives the protein CASSINRGPYEQYF.

Only a few counts were recorded for this clonotype. The rearrangement uses TRBV4-1 and TRBJ2-1; D is unclear. The CDR3 loop spans 14 amino acids. V dropped 1 base and J dropped 2 bases, with 6 bases sitting between them. Germline V gives CDR1 MGHRA, CDR2 YSYEKL. The chain's CDR3 is CASSQAGTYNEQFF. CDR3 sequence (DNA): TGCGCCAGCAGCCAAGCAGGTACCTACAATGAGCAGTTCTTC.